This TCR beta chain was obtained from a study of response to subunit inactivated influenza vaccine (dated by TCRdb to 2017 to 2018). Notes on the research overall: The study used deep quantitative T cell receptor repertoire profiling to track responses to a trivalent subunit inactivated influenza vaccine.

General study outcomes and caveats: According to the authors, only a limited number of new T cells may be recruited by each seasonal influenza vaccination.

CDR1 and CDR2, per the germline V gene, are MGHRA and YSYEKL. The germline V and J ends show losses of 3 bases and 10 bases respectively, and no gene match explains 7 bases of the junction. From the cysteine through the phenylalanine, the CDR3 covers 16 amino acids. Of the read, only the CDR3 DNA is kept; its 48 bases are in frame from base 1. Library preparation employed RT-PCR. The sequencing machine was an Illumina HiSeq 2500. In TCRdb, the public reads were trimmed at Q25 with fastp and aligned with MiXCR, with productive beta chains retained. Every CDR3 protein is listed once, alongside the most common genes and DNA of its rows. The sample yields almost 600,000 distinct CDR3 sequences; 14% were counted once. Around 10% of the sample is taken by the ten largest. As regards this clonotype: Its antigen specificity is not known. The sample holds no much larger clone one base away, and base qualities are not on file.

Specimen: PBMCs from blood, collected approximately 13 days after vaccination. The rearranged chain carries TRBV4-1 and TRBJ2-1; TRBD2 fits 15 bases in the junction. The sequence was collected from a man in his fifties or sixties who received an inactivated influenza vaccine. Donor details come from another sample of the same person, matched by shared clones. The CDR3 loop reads CASSQTGLAGGGEQFF. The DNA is TGCGCCAGCAGCCAGACGGGACTAGCGGGAGGTGGCGAGCAGTTCTTC.